Detailed here is one T cell receptor (beta chain). Its specificity is not known. The ends were cut back, 4 bases at V and 0 bases at J, with 13 bases in the middle. Germline V lookup: CDR1 SGHAT, CDR2 FQNNGV. This CDR3 has 15 amino acids. The entry originates in a study of graft-versus-host responses after intestinal transplantation. Background on the study: Multivisceral, liver-intestinal, or isolated intestinal grafts were transplanted into recipients. All recipients were given anti-thymocyte globulin induction, and tacrolimus and steroids were then administered for three to four years. Study observations and caveats: Researchers found GvH clones in recipient marrow, and some showed up first in ileum or blood.

Measured with immunoSEQ multiplex PCR; TCRdb has only the in-frame clones, and not every one. The table has 78,000 or so clones, more than 75% seen once. The sequence came from a human donor who was the organ donor for an intestinal transplant. The specimen comprised unstimulated CD8+ T cells sorted from spleen or lymph node cells, sampled before transplant. This chain joins TRBV11-2 and TRBJ2-7, with D possibly matching TRBD1 (6 bases). Here the CDR3 DNA reads TGTGCCAGCAGCTGGGAGACAGGCCTCTCCTACGAGCAGTACTTC. The encoded protein is CASSWETGLSYEQYF.